This record concerns one T cell receptor (beta chain) sequence. Patients were ineligible given autoimmune disease history or systemic immunosuppression. The record originates from a study of OX40 agonist ivuxolimab in advanced cancers. Study-wide context: Every 2 weeks, patients received ivuxolimab intravenously, dosed at 0.01 to 10 mg/kg. Earlier anti-PD-1, anti-PD-L1 or anti-CTLA-4 therapy was permitted; roughly 40% had received some.

Repertoires were generated with immunoSEQ multiplex PCR, while TCRdb's copy carries only in-frame clones and drops some. The profile covers approximately 60,000 clones, with over 90% appearing a single time and about 18% taken by the ten largest. Between the trimmed V and J ends, which lost 4 bases and 6 bases, there was a span of 13 bases. The CDR3 runs 13 residues. Per germline, CDR1 SGHNT and CDR2 YYREEE (reference sequence). The chain combines TRBV5-4 with TRBJ1-1; possible D gene TRBD1, 5 bases. The input for sequencing was CD4+ or CD8+ T cells sorted from blood, taken in a trial of the OX40 agonist ivuxolimab. This clonotype originated in an adult with an advanced solid tumor such as melanoma, head and neck, liver or kidney cancer. The CDR3 DNA sequence: TGTGCCAGCAGCGGGGACGCCGGGGCTGAAGCTTTCTTT. Amino acid sequence: CASSGDAGAEAFF.